This paragraph reports one TCR beta chain. Germline CDR1 reads SGHDT; CDR2 reads YYEEEE. This CDR3 has 16 amino acids. The V gene end was trimmed by 0 bases and the J gene end by 5 bases; junction bases not matched to a gene: 9. The sample belongs to a study of T cell changes during pregnancy in multiple sclerosis. TCRdb's copy holds only in-frame clones and misses some; the assay was immunoSEQ multiplex PCR. The data show roughly 70,000 clones, with about 85% seen just once and approximately 3.4% held by the top ten. The sample here was peripheral blood, taken before pregnancy. The sequence derives from a female donor with multiple sclerosis, enrolled in a pregnancy study. The chain recombines TRBV5-6 with TRBJ2-7, with 9 bases lining up with TRBD1. CDR3 DNA sequence: TGTGCCAGCAGCTTGGGGGCAGGACAGGGGTGGAACGAGCAGTACTTC. It specifies CASSLGAGQGWNEQYF.